The 28 T cell receptor beta chains presented below share a single source sample, sequenced in a study of cytomegalovirus exposure and HLA in healthy donors. 13 Jbeta primers and 60 Vbeta primers were used for the PCR. The method was immunoSEQ multiplex PCR; TCRdb's version includes in-frame clones alone and lacks a portion of them. This table has 100,000 to 150,000 clones, around 84% appearing once. Sequencing was performed on PBMCs. The receptors here all came from a man between 18 and 29 years old in good health and CMV-seronegative.

This chain joins TRBV27 and TRBJ1-5; weak D call: TRBD1 (5 bases). The CDR3 is made up of 14 amino acids. The germline V gene has CDR1 MNHEY and CDR2 SMNVEV (reference sequence). V lost 5 bases and J 2 bases, leaving 10 bases between the germline ends. CDR3 region: CASSITGGNQPQHF. The CDR3 DNA reads TGTGCCAGCAGTATTACGGGGGGCAATCAGCCCCAGCATTTT.

This chain connects TRBV19 to TRBJ1-2; 8 nucleotides line up with TRBD1. Per the germline V gene, CDR1 is LNHDA and CDR2 is SQIVND (reference sequence). This CDR3 region has 15 residues. V shed 5 bases and J 2 bases; nucleotides not matched to a gene: 7. CDR3 bases: TGTGCCAGTAGTCCACGGACAGGGATGAACTATGGCTACACCTTC. The encoded protein is CASSPRTGMNYGYTF.

V and J are TRBV19 and TRBJ1-1; no clear D. This CDR3 is 16 amino acids long. Germline V gene lookup returns CDR1 LNHDA and CDR2 SQIVND (reference sequence). The V end was cut by 0 bases, the J end by 2 bases, with 13 bases between. In DNA form, the CDR3 reads TGTGCCAGTAGTATAGATGGTAGGACTCCTAACACTGAAGCTTTCTTT. Translating it yields CASSIDGRTPNTEAFF.

This chain joins TRBV19 and TRBJ1-4; D is uncertain. The CDR3 is 13 amino acids. V gave up 6 bases and J gave up 1 base, with 6 bases separating them. Germline-derived CDR1 and CDR2 are LNHDA and SQIVND (reference sequence). CDR3 nucleotide sequence: TGTGCCAGTAGGTACGGAACTAATGAAAAACTGTTTTTT. It specifies CASRYGTNEKLFF. Together with reference TRBV19 and TRBJ1-4, the CDR3 gives the full variable domain: DGGITQSPKYLFRKEGQNVTLSCEQNLNHDAMYWYRQDPGQGLRLIYYSQIVNDFQKGDIAEGYSVSREKKESFPLTVTSAQKNPTAFYLCASRYGTNEKLFFGSGTQLSVL.

The genes are TRBV11-2 and TRBJ2-7; 8 nucleotides align to TRBD1. CDR3 length: 14 amino acids. V trimming: 4 bases; J trimming: 7 bases; junction bases outside the gene matches: 9. The germline V gene has CDR1 SGHAT and CDR2 FQNNGV. The CDR3 coding sequence is TGTGCCAGCAGCTGGGACAGGTTTTCGGGAGAGCAGTACTTC. This codes for CASSWDRFSGEQYF.

This rearrangement joins TRBV19 to TRBJ1-5, with unresolved D. Germline V gives CDR1 LNHDA, CDR2 SQIVND (reference sequence). The CDR3 has 17 amino acids. V lost 4 bases and J 11 bases, leaving 27 bases between the germline ends. This CDR3 reads CASSTELGRALRLTQHF. The CDR3, as DNA: TGTGCCAGTAGTACTGAACTGGGCAGAGCTTTAAGGTTGACCCAGCATTTT.

This chain joins TRBV5-4 and TRBJ1-2; 9 positions match TRBD1. This CDR3 has 15 amino acids. Germline V gene data show CDR1 as SGHNT and CDR2 as YYREEE (reference sequence). V lost 5 bases and J lost 6; bases outside the gene matches: 11. In DNA form, the CDR3 reads TGTGCCAGCAGAGGGGGACAGGGAGGGAAGGATGGCTACACCTTC. Its protein is CASRGGQGGKDGYTF.

This chain joins TRBV4-1 and TRBJ1-2, with a tentative D call TRBD1 (5 bases). V dropped 1 base and J dropped 2 bases, with 8 bases sitting between them. CDR1 is MGHRA and CDR2 is YSYEKL in the germline V gene. This CDR3 has 14 residues. The CDR3 sequence: CASSQAGPNYGYTF. CDR3 DNA: TGCGCCAGCAGCCAAGCAGGGCCGAACTATGGCTACACCTTC.

The chain carries TRBV6-1 and TRBJ2-1; D unclear. Germline lookup yields CDR1 MNHNS and CDR2 SASEGT. The CDR3 sequence is 16 residues long. The germline V and J ends were trimmed by 2 bases and 0 bases, with 11 bases remaining between them. CDR3 sequence reads: CASSEMARSSYNEQFF. CDR3 nucleotide sequence: TGTGCCAGCAGTGAAATGGCCAGAAGCTCCTACAATGAGCAGTTCTTC.

The genes are TRBV7-2 and TRBJ2-5, with D perhaps matching TRBD2 (5 bases). The length of the CDR3 is 13 residues. In germline, CDR1 is SGHTA, CDR2 FQGNSA. Trimming removed 5 bases from V and 0 bases from J, with 7 bases in between. The chain's CDR3 is CASSPGNQETQYF. The CDR3 DNA follows: TGTGCCAGCAGCCCCGGGAACCAAGAGACCCAGTACTTC.

The chain is built from TRBV2 and TRBJ1-2, with a possible D match to TRBD1 (6 bases). The length of the CDR3 is 14 residues. V was shortened by 3 bases and J by 8 bases, with 16 bases between the two germline ends. The germline gives CDR1 SNHLY, CDR2 FYNNEI. The DNA for the CDR3 is TGTGCCAGCAGTGAGACTTCAGGGCAGGGGGGCTACACCTTC. Translation gives CASSETSGQGGYTF.

The CDR3 bases are TGCAGCGTTGAAGGGCGGGGGGTTTACAATGAGCAGTTCTTC. Encoded protein: CSVEGRGVYNEQFF. The V gene is TRBV29-1, the J gene TRBJ2-1, with TRBD2 matching over 8 bases. Germline trimming cut 1 base from V and 4 bases from J; bases unmatched to any gene: 3. Germline V CDR1 and CDR2: SQVTM, ANQGSEA. The CDR3 sequence is 14 residues long.

This chain joins TRBV7-3 and TRBJ2-7, with TRBD1 identical over 7 bases. Germline values: CDR1 SGHTA, CDR2 FQGTGA. This CDR3 region has 15 residues. Trimming removed 6 bases from V and 3 bases from J; junction bases left unmatched: 11. The CDR3 reads CASSSHNRDSYEQYF. The CDR3 DNA reads TGTGCCAGCAGTTCGCACAACCGGGACAGCTACGAGCAGTACTTC.

This chain connects TRBV7-9 to TRBJ1-3; D unresolved. Germline lookup yields CDR1 SEHNR and CDR2 FQNEAQ (reference sequence). V lost 2 bases and J lost 4, with 9 bases in between. The CDR3 length is 14 residues. As DNA, the CDR3 is TGTGCCAGCAGCTTATCGCCACAGGGAAACACCATATATTTT. Translation: CASSLSPQGNTIYF.

Remarks on this clone: Other DNA sequences of this sample code for an identical CDR3. The chain recombines TRBV5-1 with TRBJ1-1; TRBD1 matches 7 bases. CDR1 and CDR2 from the germline V gene are SGHRS and YFSETQ. Trimming cost V 4 bases and J 0 bases; bases outside gene matches: 3. The CDR3 extends over 14 amino acids. The CDR3 reads CASSRGQMNTEAFF. CDR3 DNA sequence: TGCGCCAGCAGCAGGGGACAGATGAACACTGAAGCTTTCTTT.

The V call is TRBV2, the J call TRBJ1-2; D unresolved. This CDR3 is 13 amino acids long. Between the trimmed V and J ends, which lost 6 bases and 2 bases, there was a span of 10 bases. Germline CDR1 SNHLY, CDR2 FYNNEI. CDR3 sequence: CASSRTPNYGYTF. The CDR3 region has the DNA TGTGCCAGCAGCCGCACACCGAACTATGGCTACACCTTC.

As DNA, the CDR3 is TGTGCCAGCAGCCCTAGTAGTGGAGAAAAACTGTTTTTT. This sequence encodes CASSPSSGEKLFF. The rearrangement links TRBV9 to TRBJ1-4; no firm D call. Trimming shortened V by 4 bases and J by 8 bases, and 12 bases separated the two germline ends. This CDR3 comprises 13 residues. Germline V CDR1 and CDR2: SGDLS, YYNGEE.

This clone was observed a few times. The chain carries TRBV19 and TRBJ1-4; D unclear. V was cut by 8 bases and J by 6 bases, with 10 bases left in between. This CDR3 contains 12 residues. CDR1 LNHDA and CDR2 SQIVND come from the germline V gene (reference sequence). CDR3 in DNA: TGTGCCAGTGGGGAGGGCCATGAAAAACTGTTTTTT. Amino acids: CASGEGHEKLFF.

The chain couples TRBV2 to TRBJ1-1, with 8 bases that match TRBD1. With 10 bases clipped from V and 1 base from J, the junction kept 17 bases outside the gene matches. CDR3 length equals 17 residues. Germline V gene sequence: CDR1 SNHLY, CDR2 FYNNEI. CDR3 loop: CANTGIPTDRENTEAFF. CDR3 coding DNA: TGTGCCAATACCGGGATCCCCACGGACAGGGAGAACACTGAAGCTTTCTTT.

The chain is built from TRBV7-6 and TRBJ2-5, with D tentatively TRBD1 (6 bases). The J call may be faulty, since TRBJ2-7 better matches the DNA end. CDR1 and CDR2 (germline): SGHVS, FNYEAQ. The length of the CDR3 is 14 residues. For the CDR3, the DNA is TGTGCCAGCAGCTTAGAAGGGGGACCCTACGAGCAGTACTTC. It encodes CASSLEGGPYEQYF.

The rearrangement links TRBV4-3 to TRBJ1-3; a possible D gene is TRBD1 (6 bases). Trimming left V 5 bases short and J 2 bases short, with 16 bases between. Germline CDR1 is LGHNA and CDR2 is YSLEER. The CDR3 consists of 16 residues. CDR3 bases: TGCGCCAGCAGCAAAGGACCCCCAGGGGCTGGAAACACCATATATTTT. Protein sequence: CASSKGPPGAGNTIYF.

This clone was seen a few times. The V gene is TRBV9, the J gene TRBJ2-2; D is possibly TRBD1 (6 bases). There are 12 residues in the CDR3. The V gene's germline CDR1 is SGDLS and CDR2 YYNGEE. The V end lost 2 bases, the J end lost 8 bases, and 7 bases lay between the germline ends. Here the CDR3 DNA reads TGTGCCAGCAGCGTCCAGGGGGGGGAGCTGTTTTTT. This gives the protein CASSVQGGELFF.

The V call is TRBV18, the J call TRBJ1-5, with 9 nucleotides matching TRBD1. The germline gives CDR1 KGHSH, CDR2 LQKENI. This CDR3 spans 15 amino acids. The trim removed 3 bases at V and 5 bases at J, leaving 5 bases unmatched. DNA for the CDR3: TGTGCCAGCTCACCTTACCGGACAGGGGATCAGCCCCAGCATTTT. This encodes CASSPYRTGDQPQHF.

This clone was recorded only once. The chain is built from TRBV5-4 and TRBJ1-5; 10 positions match TRBD1. CDR3 length: 15 amino acids. Germline V gene sequence: CDR1 SGHNT, CDR2 YYREEE (reference sequence). Germline trimming cut 4 bases from V and 6 bases from J; bases unmatched to any gene: 7. CDR3 sequence (DNA): TGTGCCAGCAGCCCCGGACAGGGGGTGATTCAGCCCCAGCATTTT. Translating gives CASSPGQGVIQPQHF.

The rearrangement joins TRBV19 to TRBJ1-4; possible D gene TRBD1, 5 bases. The CDR3 runs to 16 residues. Germline CDR1 and CDR2: LNHDA and SQIVND (reference sequence). V was shortened by 5 bases and J by 1 base, with 14 bases between the two germline ends. The CDR3 sequence is CASSPLGEGTNEKLFF. Written as DNA, the CDR3 is TGTGCCAGTAGTCCCCTAGGGGAGGGAACTAATGAAAAACTGTTTTTT.

This chain links TRBV11-2 with TRBJ2-7, with 9 bases that match TRBD1. Germline V gene sequence: CDR1 SGHAT, CDR2 FQNNGV. The CDR3 totals 15 residues. Germline trimming cut 5 bases from V and 3 bases from J; bases unmatched to any gene: 8. In DNA, the CDR3 is TGTGCCAGCAGCCGTGGGACAGGGCTTTACTACGAGCAGTACTTC. Translating gives CASSRGTGLYYEQYF. The whole variable domain, filled in from reference TRBV11-2 and TRBJ2-7, reads EAGVAQSPRYKIIEKRQSVAFWCNPISGHATLYWYQQILGQGPKLLIQFQNNGVVDDSQLPKDRFSAERLKGVDSTLKIQPAKLEDSAVYLCASSRGTGLYYEQYFGPGTRLTVT.

The V gene is TRBV7-6, the J gene TRBJ2-2; D may be TRBD1 (6 bases). V was clipped by 5 bases and J by 3 bases, with 22 bases between them. The CDR3 totals 18 residues. Germline CDR1 and CDR2: SGHVS and FNYEAQ. CDR3 DNA sequence: TGTGCCAGCAGCCCGACCCACAGGGTCCAAGGGGACACCGGGGAGCTGTTTTTT. Residues: CASSPTHRVQGDTGELFF.

The chain has TRBV5-1 and TRBJ2-5; a weak D match, TRBD2 (5 bases). Trimming removed 3 bases at V and 11 bases at J, with 20 bases between. The CDR3 covers 14 residues. The V gene's germline CDR1 is SGHRS and CDR2 YFSETQ. In DNA form, the CDR3 reads TGCGCCAGCAGCTCTACTGCCAGCCTCTGGGAGCAGTACTTC. This translates into CASSSTASLWEQYF.